A selection of T cell receptor beta chains follows, all from one sample in a study of shared clonotypes between healthy human individuals. Some clones are missing from TCRdb's copy, which holds only in-frame ones; the method was immunoSEQ multiplex PCR. This table has more than 600,000 clones, about 91% appearing once. Specimen: naive CD8+ T cells sorted from blood. The receptors were gathered from a man younger than 45 in good health. Each CDR3 is given without its conserved first and last residue. The size field is filled for only some rows; it gives once, few, many or a size class.

V	size	J	CDR3
TRBV9	.	TRBJ2-7	ASSVAGGPYEQY
TRBV29-1	.	TRBJ2-1	SVDRAGLEWGLAYNEQF
TRBV11-2	.	TRBJ2-1	ASSPPLAGSYNEQF
TRBV23-1	.	TRBJ2-7	ASSPTTGRPYEQY
TRBV28	.	TRBJ2-7	ASRPAAPGRTYEQY
TRBV6-1	.	TRBJ2-7	ASSGGLAGGLDYEQY
TRBV28	.	TRBJ2-6	ASRFTGAGANVLT
TRBV11-2	.	TRBJ2-1	ASSSREPEQF
TRBV25-1	.	TRBJ2-7	ASSDRGLYEQY
TRBV14	.	TRBJ2-5	ASSWDSGVTQY
TRBV9	.	TRBJ2-1	ASGRDYPYNEQF
TRBV5-6	.	TRBJ2-3	ASSLAEAGEDTQY
TRBV19	.	TRBJ2-1	ASSSILEQF
TRBV7-2	.	TRBJ2-2	ASSLVAGQGTGELF
TRBV19	.	TRBJ2-1	ASSVAGTGRIEQF
TRBV7-6	.	TRBJ2-7	ASSSDYEQY
TRBV4-3	.	TRBJ2-1	ASSQDSREQF
TRBV6-6	few	TRBJ2-1	ASSLKDEQF
TRBV2	.	TRBJ1-4	ASSGGGQATNEKLF
TRBV28	.	TRBJ2-1	ASRPGGLGEQF
TRBV28	.	TRBJ1-3	ASRLHLRLGGNTIY
TRBV10-3	.	TRBJ2-2	AISGPGGLGTGELF
TRBV19	.	TRBJ2-1	ASGLVGLYNEQF
TRBV25-1	.	TRBJ2-1	ASSVTGRLNNEQF
TRBV28	.	TRBJ1-4	ASSLDRPNEKLF
TRBV7-9	.	TRBJ2-3	ASTPLITSGRASDTQY
TRBV6-1	.	TRBJ2-7	ASSTPGLRYEQY
TRBV19	.	TRBJ2-7	ASSPNPSSYEQY
TRBV9	.	TRBJ1-2	ASSVASRGGVGYT
TRBV29-1	.	TRBJ2-3	SVDGTSGSILRSNTQY
TRBV6-5	.	TRBJ2-7	ASSYTGDTGAYEQY
TRBV13	.	TRBJ2-1	ASSLARRPYNEQF
TRBV5-6	.	TRBJ2-3	ASSLRTGSSDTQY
TRBV28	.	TRBJ2-3	ASSFEGGSTDTQY
TRBV30	.	TRBJ2-7	AWVQGSYEQY
TRBV9	.	TRBJ2-2	ASSVLAGELF
TRBV5-1	.	TRBJ2-7	ASSLVSGSRAGDYEQY
TRBV13	.	TRBJ2-2	ASTRRYTGELF
TRBV19	once	TRBJ2-2	ASRPGLAVNTGELF
TRBV5-4	.	TRBJ1-1	ASSRPSGTSVGMNTEAF
TRBV15	.	TRBJ1-2	ATSIHERPESC
TRBV15	.	TRBJ2-1	ATSREGTEAYNEQF
TRBV7-8	.	TRBJ2-7	ASSLVGSRYYEQY
TRBV6-5	.	TRBJ2-2	ASSYLRAGELF
TRBV30	.	TRBJ2-7	AWSPGTVGFGEQY
TRBV28	.	TRBJ1-2	ASSPTGRTADGYT
TRBV10-3	.	TRBJ2-7	ATTSGSYEQY
TRBV2	.	TRBJ2-5	AMSSLGARLETQY
TRBV2	few	TRBJ2-7	ASSAQAYEQY
TRBV28	.	TRBJ1-1	ASSFFSGGATEAF
TRBV7-9	.	TRBJ2-5	ASSLAREETQY
TRBV5-1	.	TRBJ2-1	ASSPPEREYNEQF
TRBV7-9	.	TRBJ2-7	ASSLDPGLAGEQY
TRBV29-1	.	TRBJ2-1	SATSQERDEQF
TRBV2	.	TRBJ2-7	ASSPSAYPYEQY
TRBV7-2	.	TRBJ2-7	ASSHYRTSRSYEQY
TRBV13	.	TRBJ2-7	ASSYIAGGPVYEQY
TRBV2	.	TRBJ2-2	ASSDPLGGSPNTGELF
TRBV5-8	once	TRBJ2-5	ASSYGQDSETQY